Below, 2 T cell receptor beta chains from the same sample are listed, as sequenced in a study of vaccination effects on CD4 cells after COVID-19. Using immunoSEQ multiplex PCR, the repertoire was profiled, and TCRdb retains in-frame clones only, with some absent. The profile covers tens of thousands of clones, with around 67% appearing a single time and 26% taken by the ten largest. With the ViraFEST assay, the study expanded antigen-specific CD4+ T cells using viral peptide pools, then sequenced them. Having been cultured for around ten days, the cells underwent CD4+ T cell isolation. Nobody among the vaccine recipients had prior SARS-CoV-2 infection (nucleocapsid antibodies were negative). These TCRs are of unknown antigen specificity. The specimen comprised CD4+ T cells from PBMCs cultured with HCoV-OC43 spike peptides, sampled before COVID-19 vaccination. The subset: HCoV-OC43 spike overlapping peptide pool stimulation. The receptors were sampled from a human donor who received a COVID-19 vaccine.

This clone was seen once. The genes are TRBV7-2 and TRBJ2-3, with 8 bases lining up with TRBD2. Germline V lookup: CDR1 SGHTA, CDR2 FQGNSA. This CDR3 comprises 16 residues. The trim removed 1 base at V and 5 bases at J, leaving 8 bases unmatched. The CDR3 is CASSLDYSRGVDTQYF. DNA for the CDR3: TGTGCCAGCAGCTTAGATTATTCGCGGGGGGTAGATACGCAGTATTTT.

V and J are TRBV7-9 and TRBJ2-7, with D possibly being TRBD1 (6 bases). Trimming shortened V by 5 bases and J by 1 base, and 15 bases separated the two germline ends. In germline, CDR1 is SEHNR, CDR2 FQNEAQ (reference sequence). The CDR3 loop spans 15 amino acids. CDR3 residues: CASSPTGGGSYEQYF. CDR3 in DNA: TGTGCCAGCAGCCCGACAGGAGGAGGTTCCTACGAGCAGTACTTC.